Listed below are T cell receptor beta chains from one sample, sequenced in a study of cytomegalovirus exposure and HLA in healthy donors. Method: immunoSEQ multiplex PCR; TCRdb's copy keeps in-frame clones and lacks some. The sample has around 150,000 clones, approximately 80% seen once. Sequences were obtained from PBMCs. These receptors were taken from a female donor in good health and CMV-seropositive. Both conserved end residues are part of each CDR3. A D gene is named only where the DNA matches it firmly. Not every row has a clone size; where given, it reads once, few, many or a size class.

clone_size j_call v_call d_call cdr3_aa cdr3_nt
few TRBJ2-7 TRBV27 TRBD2 CASSLRPLTRVTSGYEQYF TGTGCCAGCAGTTTACGGCCCCTAACCCGGGTGACTAGCGGCTACGAGCAGTACTTC
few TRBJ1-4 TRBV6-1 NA CASSDDSRNEKLFF TGTGCCAGCAGTGACGACAGCCGTAATGAAAAACTGTTTTTT
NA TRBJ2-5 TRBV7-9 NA CASSLEQNQETQYF TGTGCCAGCAGCTTAGAACAGAACCAAGAGACCCAGTACTTC
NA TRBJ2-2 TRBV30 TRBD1 CAWKVPGQGRTGELFF TGTGCCTGGAAAGTACCGGGACAGGGACGCACCGGGGAGCTGTTTTTT
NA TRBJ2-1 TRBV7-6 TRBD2 CASRLLAGSDNEQFF TGTGCCAGCAGGCTACTAGCGGGCTCAGACAATGAGCAGTTCTTC
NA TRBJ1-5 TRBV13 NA CASSMAGGDQPQHF TGTGCCAGCAGCATGGCCGGGGGAGATCAGCCCCAGCATTTT
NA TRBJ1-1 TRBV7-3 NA CASSLGGLMNTEAFF TGTGCCAGCAGCTTAGGCGGACTAATGAACACTGAAGCTTTCTTT
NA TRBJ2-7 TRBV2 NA CASSRQASYEQYF TGTGCCAGCTCAAGACAGGCCTCCTACGAGCAGTACTTC
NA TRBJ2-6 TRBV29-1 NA CSVGVSGANVLTF TGCAGCGTTGGGGTCTCTGGGGCCAACGTCCTGACCTTC
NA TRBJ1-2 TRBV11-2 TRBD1 CASSLEGQGELNGYTF TGTGCCAGCAGCTTAGAAGGACAGGGAGAATTAAATGGCTACACCTTC
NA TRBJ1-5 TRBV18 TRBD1 CASSPKGTGDNQPQHF TGTGCCAGCTCACCGAAGGGGACAGGGGATAATCAGCCCCAGCATTTT
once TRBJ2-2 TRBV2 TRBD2 CASRPQREAGELFF TGTGCCAGCAGGCCCCAGCGGGAGGCCGGGGAGCTGTTTTTT
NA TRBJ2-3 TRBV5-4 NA CASSLEAGRADTQYF TGTGCCAGCAGCTTGGAGGCAGGGCGCGCAGATACGCAGTATTTT
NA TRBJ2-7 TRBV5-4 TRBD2 CASSGGLAISYEQYF TGTGCCAGCAGCGGGGGACTAGCGATCTCATACGAGCAGTACTTC
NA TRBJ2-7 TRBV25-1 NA CASSEIDIGRTNYEQYF TGTGCCAGCAGTGAAATCGATATCGGACGGACAAACTACGAGCAGTACTTC
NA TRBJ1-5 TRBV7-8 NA CASSFSADSFKHF TGTGCCAGCAGCTTTTCTGCGGACAGTTTCAAGCATTTT
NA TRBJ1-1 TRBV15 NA CATQGGDFGTEAFF TGTGCCACCCAGGGCGGGGATTTCGGCACTGAAGCTTTCTTT
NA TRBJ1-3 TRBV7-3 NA CASSPQNGNTIYF TGTGCCAGCAGCCCCCAAAATGGAAACACCATATATTTT
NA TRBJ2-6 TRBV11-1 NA CASSLARTGGANVLTF TGTGCCAGCAGCTTAGCGAGAACCGGTGGGGCCAACGTCCTGACTTTC
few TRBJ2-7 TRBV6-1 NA CASRFTDRSSYEQYF TGTGCCAGCAGATTTACCGACAGGAGCTCCTACGAGCAGTACTTC
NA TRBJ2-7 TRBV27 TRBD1 CASKTGSYEQYF TGTGCCAGCAAGACAGGGAGCTACGAGCAGTACTTC
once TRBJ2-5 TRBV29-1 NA CSVEDGQSQETQYF TGCAGCGTTGAAGATGGGCAGAGCCAAGAGACCCAGTACTTC
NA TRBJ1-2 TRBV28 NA CASSLRRVGGYTF TGTGCCAGCAGTTTACGCAGGGTAGGTGGCTACACCTTC
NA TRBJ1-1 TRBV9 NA CASSPGTRNTEAFF TGTGCCAGCAGCCCTGGGACTCGGAACACTGAAGCTTTCTTT
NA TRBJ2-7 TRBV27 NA CASSISGYFAYEQYF TGTGCCAGCAGTATTAGCGGATATTTCGCCTACGAGCAGTACTTC
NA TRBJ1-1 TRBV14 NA CASSQVEQYTEAFF TGTGCCAGCAGCCAAGTTGAACAGTACACTGAAGCTTTCTTT
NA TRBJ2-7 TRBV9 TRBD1 CASSEGDRDYEQYF TGTGCCAGCAGCGAGGGGGACAGGGATTACGAGCAGTACTTC
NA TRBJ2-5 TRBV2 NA CASTFLVSLETQYF TGTGCCAGCACATTCCTAGTTTCCCTCGAGACCCAGTACTTC
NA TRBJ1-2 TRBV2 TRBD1 CASSFGQGIDGYTF TGTGCCAGCAGTTTCGGACAGGGTATAGATGGCTACACCTTC
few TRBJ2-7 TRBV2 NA CASKVAGSSYEQYF TGTGCCAGCAAGGTAGCCGGCAGCTCCTACGAGCAGTACTTC
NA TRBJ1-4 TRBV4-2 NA CASSQEGRGFEKLFF TGTGCCAGCAGCCAAGAGGGGAGGGGGTTTGAAAAACTGTTTTTT
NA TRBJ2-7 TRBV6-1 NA CASRDYEQYF TGTGCCAGCAGAGATTACGAGCAGTACTTC
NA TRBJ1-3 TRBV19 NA CASSIWQGTYGNTIYF TGTGCCAGTAGTATCTGGCAGGGCACCTATGGAAACACCATATATTTT
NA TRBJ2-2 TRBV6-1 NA CASSRTFLGELFF TGTGCCAGCAGTCGGACTTTTTTAGGGGAGCTGTTTTTT
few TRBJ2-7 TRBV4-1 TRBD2 CASSQVLAGAYEQYF TGCGCCAGCAGCCAAGTACTAGCGGGAGCCTACGAGCAGTACTTC
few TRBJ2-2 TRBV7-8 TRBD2 CASSLTPGLAGAVPGELFF TGTGCCAGCAGCTTAACCCCGGGACTAGCGGGGGCCGTCCCCGGGGAGCTGTTTTTT
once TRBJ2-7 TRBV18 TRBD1 CASSPPGTGSLYEQYF TGTGCCAGCTCACCACCCGGGACAGGGAGTTTATACGAGCAGTACTTC
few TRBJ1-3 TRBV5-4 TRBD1 CASSLAQGAFSGNTIYF TGTGCCAGCAGCTTGGCCCAGGGGGCTTTCTCTGGAAACACCATATATTTT
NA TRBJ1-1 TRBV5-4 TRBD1 CASSFLDRENTEAFF TGTGCCAGCAGCTTTCTCGACAGGGAGAACACTGAAGCTTTCTTT
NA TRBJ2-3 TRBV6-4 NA CASSELHPRGDTQYF TGTGCCAGCAGTGAGCTCCATCCCAGGGGAGATACGCAGTATTTT
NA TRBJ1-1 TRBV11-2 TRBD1 CASRITGGWNTEAFF TGTGCCAGCAGAATTACAGGGGGATGGAACACTGAAGCTTTCTTT
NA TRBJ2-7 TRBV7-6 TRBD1 CASSLVPGTGTYEQYF TGTGCCAGCAGCTTGGTGCCCGGGACAGGGACTTACGAGCAGTACTTC
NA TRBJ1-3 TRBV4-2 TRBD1 CASSQEGDRGPGNTIYF TGTGCCAGCAGCCAAGAAGGAGACAGGGGGCCTGGAAACACCATATATTTT
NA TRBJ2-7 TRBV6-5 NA CASSYSAGRSSYEQYF TGTGCCAGCAGTTACTCAGCCGGTAGGAGCTCCTACGAGCAGTACTTC
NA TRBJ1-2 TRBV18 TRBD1 CASSPVYRGNYGYTF TGTGCCAGCTCACCCGTATACAGGGGGAACTATGGCTACACCTTC
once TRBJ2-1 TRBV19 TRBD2 CASSKTSGVNEQFF TGTGCCAGTAGTAAGACTAGCGGGGTCAATGAGCAGTTCTTC
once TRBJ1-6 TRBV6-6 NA CASSYRESPLHF TGTGCCAGCAGTTACAGGGAGTCACCCCTCCACTTT
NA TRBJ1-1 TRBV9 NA CASSVSYMNTEAFF TGTGCCAGCAGCGTCTCGTACATGAACACTGAAGCTTTCTTT
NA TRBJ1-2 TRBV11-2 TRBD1 CASSSLGQLDYGYTF TGTGCCAGCAGCTCCCTGGGACAGCTTGACTATGGCTACACCTTC